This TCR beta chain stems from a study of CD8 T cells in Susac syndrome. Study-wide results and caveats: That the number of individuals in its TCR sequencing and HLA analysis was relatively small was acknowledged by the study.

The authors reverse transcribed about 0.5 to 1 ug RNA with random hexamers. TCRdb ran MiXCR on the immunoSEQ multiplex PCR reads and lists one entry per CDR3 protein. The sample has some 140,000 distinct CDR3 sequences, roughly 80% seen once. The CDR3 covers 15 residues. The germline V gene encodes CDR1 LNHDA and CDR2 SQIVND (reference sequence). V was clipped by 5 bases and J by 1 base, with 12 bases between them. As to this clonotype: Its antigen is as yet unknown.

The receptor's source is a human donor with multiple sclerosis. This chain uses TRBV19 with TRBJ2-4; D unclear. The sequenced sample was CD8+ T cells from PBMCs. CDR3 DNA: TGTGCCAGTAGTCTGATGTATTTGGCCAAAAACATTCAGTACTTC. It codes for CASSLMYLAKNIQYF.